Shown below are 10 T cell receptor beta chains from a single sample sequenced in a study of T-cell memory formation after mild COVID-19. TCRdb reprocessed the 5' RACE reads via MiXCR and lists one record per CDR3 protein. The repertoire holds 380,000 or so distinct CDR3 sequences, with roughly 15% as singletons. Sequences were obtained from PBMCs or a T cell subset sorted from them (not recorded which). These receptors came from a man younger than 30 who had mild COVID-19 (a few samples of this study predate the infection). Cell type and time point are not known.

This clonotype was detected a few times. This rearrangement joins TRBV7-6 to TRBJ1-3; D not certain. V lost 5 bases and J 5 bases, leaving 16 bases between the germline ends. This CDR3 contains 15 residues. The germline V gene has CDR1 SGHVS and CDR2 FNYEAQ. The CDR3 DNA is TGTGCCAGCAGCCCAATGACCGGAAACCGAAACACCATATATTTT. It codes for CASSPMTGNRNTIYF. Complete variable domain (other parts from reference TRBV7-6 and TRBJ1-3): GAGVSQSPRYKVTKRGQDVALRCDPISGHVSLYWYRQALGQGPEFLTYFNYEAQQDKSGLPNDRFSAERPEGSISTLTIQRTEQRDSAMYRCASSPMTGNRNTIYFGEGSWLTVV.

The chain carries TRBV2 and TRBJ2-2; 8 bases line up with TRBD2. The CDR3 consists of 16 residues. The germline CDR1 and CDR2 sequences are SNHLY and FYNNEI. Germline trimming cut 5 bases from V and 5 bases from J; bases unmatched to any gene: 10. CDR3 residues: CASSTPAPGGTGELFF. CDR3 DNA sequence: TGTGCCAGCAGTACCCCCGCCCCGGGAGGGACCGGGGAGCTGTTTTTT. Using reference TRBV2 and TRBJ2-2 for the parts outside the CDR3, the full variable domain is EPEVTQTPSHQVTQMGQEVILRCVPISNHLYFYWYRQILGQKVEFLVSFYNNEISEKSEIFDDQFSVERPDGSNFTLKIRSTKLEDSAMYFCASSTPAPGGTGELFFGEGSRLTVL.

This clonotype was picked up a small number of times. The chain recombines TRBV7-2 with TRBJ2-5; 12 nucleotides agree with TRBD2. V dropped 6 bases and J dropped 5; count of bases not matched to a gene: 7. Per the germline V gene, CDR1 is SGHTA and CDR2 is FQGNSA. The CDR3 is 15 amino acids. CDR3 bases: TGTGCCAGCAGATCCTCCGGGACTAGCGGGGAGACCCAGTACTTC. This codes for CASRSSGTSGETQYF.

Many counts were recorded for this clonotype. V usage is TRBV6-2 or TRBV6-3 and J usage is TRBJ2-7; possible D gene TRBD1, 5 bases. The V gene lost 5 bases and the J gene lost 3 bases, with 11 bases spanning the gap. Per the germline V gene, CDR1 is MNHEY and CDR2 is SVGEGT. This CDR3 is built from 13 residues. The CDR3 reads CASSPEQGYEQYV. DNA for the CDR3: TGTGCCAGCAGTCCGGAGCAGGGCTACGAGCAGTACGTC.

V and J are TRBV20-1 and TRBJ2-5; 14 nucleotides agree with TRBD2. The CDR3 runs 17 residues. CDR1 DFQATT and CDR2 SNEGSKA come from the germline V gene (reference sequence). The J segment lost 9 bases and the V segment lost 5 bases, leaving 17 bases of the junction unmatched. The CDR3, as DNA: TGCAGTGCTCGATCGCCGGGACTAGCGGGGGCCGGGTTGGCCCAGTACTTC. Amino acid sequence: CSARSPGLAGAGLAQYF.

The chain joins TRBV20-1 to TRBJ1-4, with a weak D call TRBD1 (5 bases). The CDR3 covers 15 residues. Germline CDR1 DFQATT, CDR2 SNEGSKA (reference sequence). Between the trimmed V and J ends, which lost 0 bases and 8 bases, there was a span of 16 bases. CDR3 amino acids: CSARDWAGPGEKLFF. The CDR3 DNA follows: TGCAGTGCTAGAGATTGGGCAGGTCCAGGGGAAAAACTGTTTTTT.

In its sample, this clonotype was seen many times. This chain uses TRBV28 with TRBJ2-3; a possible D gene is TRBD2 (6 bases). This CDR3 region has 17 residues. Trimming took 1 base from V and 2 from J, leaving 16 bases between them. CDR1 is MDHEN, CDR2 SYDVKM, per germline. CDR3 DNA: TGTGCCAGCAGTTTATTAGCAGCGGGTCAGGCCACAGATACGCAGTATTTT. This encodes CASSLLAAGQATDTQYF.

The table lists this clonotype with a few counts. The chain combines TRBV20-1 with TRBJ1-5; D not certain. The CDR3 length is 14 residues. From germline, CDR1 is DFQATT and CDR2 SNEGSKA (reference sequence). V lost 2 bases, J lost 2 bases, and 10 bases lay in between. The DNA of the CDR3 is TGCAGTGCTAGATTGGGTCTGGGCAATCAGCCCCAGCATTTT. Amino acids: CSARLGLGNQPQHF.

The genes are TRBV6-5 and TRBJ2-1; tentatively, D is TRBD2 (6 bases). The CDR3 loop spans 13 amino acids. The V gene lost 5 bases and the J gene lost 7 bases, with 12 bases spanning the gap. In germline, CDR1 is MNHEY, CDR2 SVGAGI. The CDR3 loop reads CASSRGDWNEQFF. The CDR3 nucleotides read TGTGCCAGCAGTAGAGGGGACTGGAATGAGCAGTTCTTC.

In its sample, this clonotype was seen a few times. The chain combines TRBV12-3 or TRBV12-4 with TRBJ2-7; D gene unclear. The CDR3 spans 14 residues. Trimming pared 2 bases from V and 6 bases from J, leaving 14 bases between. The CDR3 DNA reads as TGTGCCAGCAGTTTATGTGTGGCGGTCTGCGAGCAGTACTTC. It translates to CASSLCVAVCEQYF.